The count of the clone carrying this T cell receptor beta chain is one. The data are from a study of shared clonotypes between healthy human individuals. Study details: Each donor had three CD4 naive, three CD4 memory, two CD8 naive and one CD8 memory plate.

The germline CDR1 and CDR2 sequences are SGHRS and YFSETQ. Trimming removed 6 bases at V and 5 bases at J, with 20 bases between. The CDR3 extends over 15 amino acids. The run depth of the assay was deep. TCRdb keeps only in-frame clones here, not all; method: immunoSEQ multiplex PCR. The sample has 650,000 to 800,000 clones; over 60% are singletons. The sequencing sample was made of memory CD4+ T cells sorted from blood. The subset was: CD45RA-negative fraction. The rearrangement joins TRBV5-1 to TRBJ2-5; possible D gene TRBD2, 6 bases. This clonotype was sampled from a woman between 25 and 40 years old in good health. The CDR3, as DNA: TGCGCCAGCACTCGGTTGGGGAGCGGGTTGGAGACCCAGTACTTC. It yields the protein CASTRLGSGLETQYF.